This T cell receptor beta chain came from a study of cytomegalovirus exposure and HLA in healthy donors. General observations from the study: Presence/absence analyses rested on an assumption that sequencing depth was roughly uniform across donors. Rare sequences made up most TCRs, while some public TCRs were found in many donors. According to an earlier analysis, most TCR beta V segments yielded productive rearrangements about 87% or about 30% of the time. The study designated fewer than 200 TCR beta chains cytomegalovirus-associated.

CDR3 length: 18 residues. The J segment lost 4 bases and the V segment lost 1 base, leaving 13 bases of the junction unmatched. Germline V lookup: CDR1 SGHTS, CDR2 YDEGEE. The PCR was carried out with 60 Vbeta primers and 13 Jbeta primers. Sequenced by immunoSEQ multiplex PCR; TCRdb stores in-frame clones only, minus some. The table lists 250,000 to 350,000 clones, 70% to 90% of them singletons. Worth noting for this clone: As yet, its antigen is unknown.

The clonotype comes from a woman younger than 35 in good health and CMV-seronegative. The sample was PBMCs. This chain uses TRBV5-8 with TRBJ1-5, with 8 bases identical to TRBD1. As DNA, the CDR3 is TGTGCCAGCAGCTTGATGAACAGGGGGAACCGTGGGAATCAGCCCCAGCATTTT. Protein sequence: CASSLMNRGNRGNQPQHF.